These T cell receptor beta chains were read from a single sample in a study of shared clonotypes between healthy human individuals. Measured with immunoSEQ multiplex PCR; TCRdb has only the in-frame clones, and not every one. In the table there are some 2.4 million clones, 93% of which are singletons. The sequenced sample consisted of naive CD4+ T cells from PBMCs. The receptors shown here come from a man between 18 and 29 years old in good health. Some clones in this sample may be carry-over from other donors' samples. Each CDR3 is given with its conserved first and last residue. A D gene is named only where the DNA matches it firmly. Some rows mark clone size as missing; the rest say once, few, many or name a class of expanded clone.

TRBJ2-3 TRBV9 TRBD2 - TGTGCCAGCAGCGTAGCGGGCGGGGGGAGCACAGATACGCAGTATTTT CASSVAGGGSTDTQYF
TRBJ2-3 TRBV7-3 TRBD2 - TGTGCCAGCAGCTTAGGCACTAGCGGGAGTACGCAGTATTTT CASSLGTSGSTQYF
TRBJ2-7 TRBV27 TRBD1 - TGTGCCAGCACCCCCCGGGACAGAACCTACGAGCAGTACTTC CASTPRDRTYEQYF
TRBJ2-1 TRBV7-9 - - TGTGCCAGCAGCACCGGGCTGAGCTCCTACAATGAGCAGTTCTTC CASSTGLSSYNEQFF
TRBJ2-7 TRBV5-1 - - TGCGCCAGCAGCATGGGGACGTATACCTACGAGCAGTACTTC CASSMGTYTYEQYF
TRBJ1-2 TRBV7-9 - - TGTGCCAGCAGGCATGGACAGAGGAGCAACTATGGCTACACCTTC CASRHGQRSNYGYTF
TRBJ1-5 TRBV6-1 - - TGTGCCAGCAGCGACCTGGGTCAGGGGAATCAGCCCCAGCATTTT CASSDLGQGNQPQHF
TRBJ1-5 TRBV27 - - TGTGCCAGCAGGGGGAGGGGCTTAAATCAGCCCCAGCATTTT CASRGRGLNQPQHF
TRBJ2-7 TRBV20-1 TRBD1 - TGCAGTGCTAGAGTCCCCGGGACAGAGTACTTC CSARVPGTEYF
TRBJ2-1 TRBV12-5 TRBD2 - TGTGCTAGTGGTTTGGGACTAGCGGGAGGCGAGCAGTTCTTC CASGLGLAGGEQFF
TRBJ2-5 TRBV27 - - TGTGCCAGCAAAGGACCCGCAGGGTCACAGGAGACCCAGTACTTC CASKGPAGSQETQYF
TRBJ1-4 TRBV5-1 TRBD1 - TGCGCCAGCAGCTTTGCCCCGGGACAGCTTAATGAAAAACTGTTTTTT CASSFAPGQLNEKLFF
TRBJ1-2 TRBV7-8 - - TGTGCCAGCAGCTTATATGATTTTAGATCATGGAGGGATGGCTACACCTTC CASSLYDFRSWRDGYTF
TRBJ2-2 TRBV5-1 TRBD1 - TGCGCCAGCAGCCAGGACAGGGCGGTCACCGGGGAGCTGTTTTTT CASSQDRAVTGELFF
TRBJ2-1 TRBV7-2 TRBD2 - TGTGCCAGCAGCGCAAGGACTAGCTTTAGCGATGAGCAGTTCTTC CASSARTSFSDEQFF
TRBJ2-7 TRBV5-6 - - TGTGCCAGCAGCCCGATGGGCAGGGTGGGAGAGCAGTACTTC CASSPMGRVGEQYF
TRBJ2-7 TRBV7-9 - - TGTGCCAGCAGCTTTGGCAGTAGAATACGCTACGAGCAGTACTTC CASSFGSRIRYEQYF
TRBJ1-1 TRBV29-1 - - TGCAGCGTTGAGCCCCAGGGAGCTGAAGCTTTCTTT CSVEPQGAEAFF
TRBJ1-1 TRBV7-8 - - TGTGCCAGCAGCTTAGGCAGGAGCAACACTGAAGCTTTCTTT CASSLGRSNTEAFF
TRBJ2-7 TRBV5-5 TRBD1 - TGTGCCAGCAGCCGGGGACAGGTTACCTACGAGCAGTACTTC CASSRGQVTYEQYF
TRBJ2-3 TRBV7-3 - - TGTGCCAGCAGCAGGGCTAGCACAGATACGCAGTATTTT CASSRASTDTQYF
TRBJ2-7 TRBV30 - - TGTGCCTGGACCGCGGGCCGACCCTACGAGCAGTACTTC CAWTAGRPYEQYF
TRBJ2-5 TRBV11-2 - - TGTGCCAGCAGCTTCAATAGTCGGGAGACCCAGTACTTC CASSFNSRETQYF
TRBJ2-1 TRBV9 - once TGTGCCAGCAGCCCATCCTACAATGAGCAGTTCTTC CASSPSYNEQFF
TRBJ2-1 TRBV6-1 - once TGTGCCAGCTCCCCAAGCCGCAATGAGCAGTTCTTC CASSPSRNEQFF
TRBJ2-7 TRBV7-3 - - TGTGCCAGCAGCTTACGAGGAGGCACGCCGACCAACTTC CASSLRGGTPTNF
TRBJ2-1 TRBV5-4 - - TGTGCCAGCAGCTTCGATTTCTTGAGCTCCTACAATGAGCAGTTCTTC CASSFDFLSSYNEQFF
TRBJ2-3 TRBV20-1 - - TGCAGTGCTCGGACCTCAAATACGCAGTATTTT CSARTSNTQYF
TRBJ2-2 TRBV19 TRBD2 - TGTGCCAGTAGTAATCCGGGACTACACCCCGGGGGGGAGCTGTTTTTT CASSNPGLHPGGELFF
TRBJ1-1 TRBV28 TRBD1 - TGTGCCAGCAGTTTAATTCCGGGACAGGGGGCGAAAGCTTTCTTT CASSLIPGQGAKAFF
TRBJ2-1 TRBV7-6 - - TGTGCCAGCAGCTCCACGGGACGGGGGAGCTCCTACAATGAGCAGTTCTTC CASSSTGRGSSYNEQFF
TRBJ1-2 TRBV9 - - TGTGCCAGCAGCGTAGGGAACTATGGCTACACCTTC CASSVGNYGYTF
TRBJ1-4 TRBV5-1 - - TGCGCCAGCAGCTTGGCCAGTCGACATAATGAAAAACTGTTTTTT CASSLASRHNEKLFF
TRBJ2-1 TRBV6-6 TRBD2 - TGTGCCAGCAGTTACTCCCGGGACTACCAGGACAATGAGCAGTTCTTC CASSYSRDYQDNEQFF
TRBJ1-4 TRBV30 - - TGTGCCTGGGCTTTCGCGGGATGGGGTGAAAAACTGTTTTTT CAWAFAGWGEKLFF
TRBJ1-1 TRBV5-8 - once TGTGCCAGCACCAGGGGTATGAACACTGAAGCTTTCTTT CASTRGMNTEAFF
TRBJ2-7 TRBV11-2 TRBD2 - TGTGCCAGCAGCCAGGGACGGGGACTAGCGGGAGGGGAGCAGTACTTC CASSQGRGLAGGEQYF
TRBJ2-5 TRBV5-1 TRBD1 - TGCGCCAGCAGCGCAGGGGGGACAGGGTTCGCAGAGACCCAGTACTTC CASSAGGTGFAETQYF
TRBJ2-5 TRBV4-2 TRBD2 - TGTGCCAGCAGCCAAAATGGACTAGCGGGTGGAGAGACCCAGTACTTC CASSQNGLAGGETQYF
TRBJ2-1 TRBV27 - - TGTGCCAGCAGTTCACTCCTCTCCTACAATGAGCAGTTCTTC CASSSLLSYNEQFF
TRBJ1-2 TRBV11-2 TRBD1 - TGTGCCAGCAGCTTACGGTCAGGGGGGGATTTGGGATACACCTTC CASSLRSGGDLGYTF
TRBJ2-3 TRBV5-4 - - TGTGCCAGCAGCCCCCCGGGACCAAAAGGGGATACGCAGTATTTT CASSPPGPKGDTQYF
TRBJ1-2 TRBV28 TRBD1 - TGTGCCAGCAGTTTGTCAGGGGGCGGCTATGGCTACACCTTC CASSLSGGGYGYTF
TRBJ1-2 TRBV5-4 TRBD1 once TGTGCCAGCAGCTTGGCCGGGACAGGGTTTTATGGCTACACCTTC CASSLAGTGFYGYTF